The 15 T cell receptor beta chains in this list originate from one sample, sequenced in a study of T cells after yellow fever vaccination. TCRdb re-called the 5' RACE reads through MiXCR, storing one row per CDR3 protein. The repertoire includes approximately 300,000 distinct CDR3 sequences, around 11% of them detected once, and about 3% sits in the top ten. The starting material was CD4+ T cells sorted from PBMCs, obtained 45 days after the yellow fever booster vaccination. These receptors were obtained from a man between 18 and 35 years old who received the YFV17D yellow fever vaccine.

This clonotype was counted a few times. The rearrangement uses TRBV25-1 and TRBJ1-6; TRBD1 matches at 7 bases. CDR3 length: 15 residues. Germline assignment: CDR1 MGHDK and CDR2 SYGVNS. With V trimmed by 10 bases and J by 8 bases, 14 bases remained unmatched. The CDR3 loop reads CATRRDSEGYSPLHF. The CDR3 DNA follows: TGTGCCACCCGCCGGGACAGCGAAGGATATTCACCCCTCCACTTT. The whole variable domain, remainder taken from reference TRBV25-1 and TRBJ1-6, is EADIYQTPRYLVIGTGKKITLECSQTMGHDKMYWYQQDPGMELHLIHYSYGVNSTEKGDLSSESTVSRIRTEHFPLTLESARPSHTSQYLCATRRDSEGYSPLHFGNGTRLTVT.

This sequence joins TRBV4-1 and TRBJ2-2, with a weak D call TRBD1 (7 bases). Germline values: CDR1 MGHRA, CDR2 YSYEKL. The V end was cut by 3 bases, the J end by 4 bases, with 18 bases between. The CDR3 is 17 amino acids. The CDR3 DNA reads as TGCGCCAGCAGCCATCATCTGGGGCAGGGGGGCACCGGGGAGCTGTTTTTT. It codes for CASSHHLGQGGTGELFF.

DNA for the CDR3: TGTGCCAGCAGCCAACTTCTCGGGGCAGGAGGTAACACTGAAGCTTTCTTT. Its translation: CASSQLLGAGGNTEAFF. This rearrangement joins TRBV4-2 to TRBJ1-1; D possibly corresponds to TRBD1 (5 bases). The CDR3 length is 17 residues. CDR1 is LGHNA, CDR2 YNFKEQ, per germline. Trimming removed 2 bases from V and 2 bases from J, with 18 bases in between.

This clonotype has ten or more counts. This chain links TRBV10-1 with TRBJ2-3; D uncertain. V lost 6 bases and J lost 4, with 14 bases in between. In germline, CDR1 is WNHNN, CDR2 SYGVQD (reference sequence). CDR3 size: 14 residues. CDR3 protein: CASSPGGVSDTQYF. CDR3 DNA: TGCGCCAGCAGCCCGGGTGGTGTGTCAGATACGCAGTATTTT.

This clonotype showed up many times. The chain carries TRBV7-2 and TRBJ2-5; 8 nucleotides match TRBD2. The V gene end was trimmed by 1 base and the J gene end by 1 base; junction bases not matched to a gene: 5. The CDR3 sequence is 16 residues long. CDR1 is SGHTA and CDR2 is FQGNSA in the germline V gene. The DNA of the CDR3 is TGTGCCAGCAGCTTAGTGGCGGGGGGCCTCCAAGAGACCCAGTACTTC. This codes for CASSLVAGGLQETQYF.

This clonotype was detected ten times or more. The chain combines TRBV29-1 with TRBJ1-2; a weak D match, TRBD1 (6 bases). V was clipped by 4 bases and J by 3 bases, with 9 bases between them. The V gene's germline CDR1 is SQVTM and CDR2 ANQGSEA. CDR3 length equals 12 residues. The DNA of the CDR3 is TGCAGCGTTGGGGGGCAGGACTATGGCTACACCTTC. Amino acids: CSVGGQDYGYTF.

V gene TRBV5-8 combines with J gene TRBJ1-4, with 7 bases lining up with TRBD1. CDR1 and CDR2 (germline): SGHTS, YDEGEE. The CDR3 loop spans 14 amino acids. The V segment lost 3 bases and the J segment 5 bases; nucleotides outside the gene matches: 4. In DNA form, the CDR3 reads TGTGCCAGCAGCTACGGGACAGTAAATGAAAAACTGTTTTTT. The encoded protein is CASSYGTVNEKLFF. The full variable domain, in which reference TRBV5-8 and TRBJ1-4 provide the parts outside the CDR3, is EAGVTQSPTHLIKTRGQQATLRCSPISGHTSVYWYQQALGLGLQFLLWYDEGEERNRGNFPPRFSGRQFPNYSSELNVNALELEDSALYLCASSYGTVNEKLFFGSGTQLSVL.

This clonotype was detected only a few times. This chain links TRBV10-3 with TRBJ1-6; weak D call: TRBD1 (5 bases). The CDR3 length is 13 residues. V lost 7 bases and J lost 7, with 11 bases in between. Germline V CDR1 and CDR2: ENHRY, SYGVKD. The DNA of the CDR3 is TGTGCCATCAACGCCGGGACCAATTCACCCCTCCACTTT. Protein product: CAINAGTNSPLHF.

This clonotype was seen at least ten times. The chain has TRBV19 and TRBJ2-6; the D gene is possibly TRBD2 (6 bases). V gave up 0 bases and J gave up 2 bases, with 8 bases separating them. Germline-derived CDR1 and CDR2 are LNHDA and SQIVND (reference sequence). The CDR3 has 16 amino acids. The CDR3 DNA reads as TGTGCCAGTAGTATAGAGGGGAGGCCTGGGGCCAACGTCCTGACTTTC. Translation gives CASSIEGRPGANVLTF.

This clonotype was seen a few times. The CDR3: CASSFSRRYTF. The CDR3, as DNA: TGTGCCAGCAGCTTCAGCAGGCGCTACACCTTC. The gene calls are TRBV7-9 and TRBJ1-2, with D hard to call. This CDR3 region has 11 residues. V was trimmed by 3 bases and J by 9 bases, leaving 8 bases between them. Germline CDR1 and CDR2: SEHNR and FQNEAQ (reference sequence).

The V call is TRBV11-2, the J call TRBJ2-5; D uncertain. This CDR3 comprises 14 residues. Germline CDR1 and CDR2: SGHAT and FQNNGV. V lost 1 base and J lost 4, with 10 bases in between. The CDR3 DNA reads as TGTGCCAGCAGCTTAGGACACATCGGAGAGACCCAGTACTTC. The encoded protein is CASSLGHIGETQYF. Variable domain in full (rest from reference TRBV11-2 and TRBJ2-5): EAGVAQSPRYKIIEKRQSVAFWCNPISGHATLYWYQQILGQGPKLLIQFQNNGVVDDSQLPKDRFSAERLKGVDSTLKIQPAKLEDSAVYLCASSLGHIGETQYFGPGTRLLVL.

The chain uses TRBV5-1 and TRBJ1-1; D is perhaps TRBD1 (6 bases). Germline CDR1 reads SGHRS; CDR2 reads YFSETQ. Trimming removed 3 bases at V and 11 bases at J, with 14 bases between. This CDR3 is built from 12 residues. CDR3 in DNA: TGCGCCAGCAGCTCTCGGGGGGGCAAGGCTTTCTTT. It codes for CASSSRGGKAFF.

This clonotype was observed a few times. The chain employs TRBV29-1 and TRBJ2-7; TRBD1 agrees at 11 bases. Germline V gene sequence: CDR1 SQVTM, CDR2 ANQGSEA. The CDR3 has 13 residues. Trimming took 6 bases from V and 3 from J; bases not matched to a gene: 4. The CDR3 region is CSVDGTGGYEQYF. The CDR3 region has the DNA TGCAGCGTGGACGGGACAGGGGGCTACGAGCAGTACTTC.

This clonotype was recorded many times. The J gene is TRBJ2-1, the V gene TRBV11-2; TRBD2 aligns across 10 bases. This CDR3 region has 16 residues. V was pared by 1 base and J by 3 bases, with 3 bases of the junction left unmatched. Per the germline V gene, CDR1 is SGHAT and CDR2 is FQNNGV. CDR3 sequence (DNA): TGTGCCAGCAGCTTAGTTTCTAGCGGGGGCTACAATGAGCAGTTCTTC. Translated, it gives CASSLVSSGGYNEQFF.

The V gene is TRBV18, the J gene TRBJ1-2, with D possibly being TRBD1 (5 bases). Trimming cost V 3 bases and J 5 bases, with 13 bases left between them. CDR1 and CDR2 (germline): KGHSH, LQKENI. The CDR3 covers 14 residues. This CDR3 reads CASSPTGTAYGYTF. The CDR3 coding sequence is TGTGCCAGCTCACCGACCGGGACGGCTTATGGCTACACCTTC.